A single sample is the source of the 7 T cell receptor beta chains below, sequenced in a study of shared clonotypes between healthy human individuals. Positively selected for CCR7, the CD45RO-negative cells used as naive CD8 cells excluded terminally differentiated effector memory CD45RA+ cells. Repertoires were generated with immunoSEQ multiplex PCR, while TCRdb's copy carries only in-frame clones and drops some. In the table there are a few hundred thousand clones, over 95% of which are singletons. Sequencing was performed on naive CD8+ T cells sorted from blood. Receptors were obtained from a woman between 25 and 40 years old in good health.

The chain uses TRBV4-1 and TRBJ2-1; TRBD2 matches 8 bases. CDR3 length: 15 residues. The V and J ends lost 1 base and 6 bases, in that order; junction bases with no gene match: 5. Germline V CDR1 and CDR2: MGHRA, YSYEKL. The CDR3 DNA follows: TGCGCCAGCAGCCAAGTATGGACTAGCCCCAATGAGCAGTTCTTC. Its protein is CASSQVWTSPNEQFF.

DNA of the CDR3: TGTGCCAGCAGCTTGAGGGGCCCGGGCACTGAAGCTTTCTTT. Translating it yields CASSLRGPGTEAFF. The gene calls are TRBV5-8 and TRBJ1-1, with D perhaps TRBD1 (5 bases). This CDR3 spans 14 amino acids. The V gene lost 1 base and the J gene lost 4 bases, with 11 bases spanning the gap. From germline, CDR1 is SGHTS and CDR2 YDEGEE. Drawing the rest from reference TRBV5-8 and TRBJ1-1, the complete variable domain is EAGVTQSPTHLIKTRGQQATLRCSPISGHTSVYWYQQALGLGLQFLLWYDEGEERNRGNFPPRFSGRQFPNYSSELNVNALELEDSALYLCASSLRGPGTEAFFGQGTRLTVV.

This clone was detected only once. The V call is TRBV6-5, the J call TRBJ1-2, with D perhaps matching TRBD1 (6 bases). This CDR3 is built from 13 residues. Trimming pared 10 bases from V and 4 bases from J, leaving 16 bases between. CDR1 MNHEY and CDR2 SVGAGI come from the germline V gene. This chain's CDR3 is CATRGAPAYGYTF. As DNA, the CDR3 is TGTGCCACCCGGGGGGCGCCGGCCTATGGCTACACCTTC.

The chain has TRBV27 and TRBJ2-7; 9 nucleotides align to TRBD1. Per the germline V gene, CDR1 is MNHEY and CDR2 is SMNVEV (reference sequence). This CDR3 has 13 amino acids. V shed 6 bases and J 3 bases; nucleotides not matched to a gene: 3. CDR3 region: CASSGQGIYEQYF. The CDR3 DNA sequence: TGTGCCAGCAGCGGACAGGGGATCTACGAGCAGTACTTC.

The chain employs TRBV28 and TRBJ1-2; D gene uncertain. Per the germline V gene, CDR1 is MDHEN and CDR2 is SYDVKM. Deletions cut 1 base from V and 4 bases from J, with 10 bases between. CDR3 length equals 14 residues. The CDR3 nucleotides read TGTGCCAGCAGTTTATTGGCCGGCACCTATGGCTACACCTTC. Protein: CASSLLAGTYGYTF.

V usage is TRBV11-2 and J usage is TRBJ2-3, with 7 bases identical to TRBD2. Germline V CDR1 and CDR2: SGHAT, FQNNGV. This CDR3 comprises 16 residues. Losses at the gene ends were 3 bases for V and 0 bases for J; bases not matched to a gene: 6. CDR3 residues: CASSFAARGSTDTQYF. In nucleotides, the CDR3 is TGTGCCAGCAGCTTCGCCGCGCGGGGGAGCACAGATACGCAGTATTTT.

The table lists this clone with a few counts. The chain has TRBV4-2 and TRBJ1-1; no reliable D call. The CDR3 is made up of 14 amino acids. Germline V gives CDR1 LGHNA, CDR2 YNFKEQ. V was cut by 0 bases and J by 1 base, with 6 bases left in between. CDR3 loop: CASSQDLPNTEAFF. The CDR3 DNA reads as TGTGCCAGCAGCCAAGATCTCCCGAACACTGAAGCTTTCTTT.